This T cell receptor beta chain appears in the sequencing data of a study of T cell changes during pregnancy in multiple sclerosis. CDR3 length: 13 amino acids. V was pared by 5 bases and J by 2 bases, with 10 bases between. Germline V gene sequence: CDR1 LNHDA, CDR2 SQIVND (reference sequence). TCRdb keeps only in-frame clones here, not all; method: immunoSEQ multiplex PCR. The data hold about 100,000 clones, with around 92% observed a single time. J is TRBJ2-7 and V is TRBV19; D may be TRBD2 (6 bases). The sample consisted of peripheral blood, taken after pregnancy. The clonotype comes from a female donor with multiple sclerosis, enrolled in a pregnancy study. The CDR3 DNA reads as TGTGCCAGTAGTCTCGGACTACCCTACGAGCAGTACTTC. As protein: CASSLGLPYEQYF.